This TCR beta chain was observed in a study of T cells in localized non-small cell lung cancer (dated by TCRdb to the early 2020s). Some background on the complete study: The study analyzed T cell repertoires of 236 early-stage NSCLC patients, comparing tumors and uninvolved tumor-adjacent lungs. The cohort comprised some 220 treatment-naïve NSCLC patients with resected, localized lung tumors. NSCLC patients had a mean age of roughly 66 years, and around 130 were male and around 110 female.

Study-wide conclusions, independent of this receptor: Of the top 100 tumor clones, a median of around 57 were detected in paired uninvolved adjacent lung; 28 were also among that lung's top 100. Higher T cell density in blood was associated with longer overall survival, whereas higher clonality in adjacent lung was associated with shorter survival. Since the design was exploratory, TCR variables were selected using unadjusted p-values with no false-discovery rate correction. Uninvolved tumor-adjacent lung showed the highest T cell clonality, higher than tumor, which suggests more focused antigenic responses in the uninvolved tumor-adjacent lung. Because multi-region sequencing of the tumors was not done, intratumor heterogeneity could not be ruled out.

TCR beta CDR3 regions were sequenced from DNA using the immunoSEQ Assay. Per the source publication's procedure: T cell density was computed as TCR beta template counts normalized to usable DNA estimated by amplifying housekeeping genes. Using the preseqR package, richness was estimated by extrapolating to 120,000 templates for tissue samples and 400,000 templates for PBMC samples. Clonality was taken to be one minus Pielou's evenness. Differential abundance testing on productive amino-acid clonotypes, with a minimum total count of 5 and an alpha of 0.1, was used to identify tissue-enriched TCRs. Repertoire overlap between compartments was quantified with the Jaccard Index and Morisita Overlap Index. GLIPH grouped TCR beta CDR3s together with public tetramer-defined viral CDR3s, and a viral motif had to include at least three viral sequences and also show V-gene enrichment. Not all clones reach the TCRdb copy of this immuneACCESS table, which keeps in-frame sequences only. Checked studies attribute under half of the gap to unresolved V genes and leave the rest unexplained. V and J calls and clone size are those listed in that table; D and trimming were worked out from the DNA. The sample contains approximately 20,000 clones, around 83% of them found a single time. More than 4% of the sample rests with the top ten.

A word on this clone: The antigen this receptor binds is unknown. Base qualities were left out, and no much larger clone turns up one base away.

The cysteine opens and the phenylalanine closes a CDR3 of 15 amino acids. Only CDR3 DNA is held: 45 bases, read in frame from base 1. V is pared back by 0 bases and J by 4 bases, with 12 bases lying between the germline termini. CDR1 and CDR2 (LGHNA, YNFKEQ) derive from the germline V gene. At diagnosis, tumor, uninvolved tumor-adjacent lung and peripheral blood were collected and then preserved as a mix of FFPE and fresh-frozen material. For TCR repertoire profiling, the blood samples were analyzed as peripheral blood mononuclear cells. This receptor was obtained from a man aged 40-75 years with stage I lung adenocarcinoma. The material sequenced was peripheral blood, taken before any cancer treatment. Here the chain combines TRBV4-2 and TRBJ1-1; the D segment cannot be called with confidence. CDR3 reads: CASSQEGAGLTEAFF. The nucleotide sequence is given as TGTGCCAGCAGCCAAGAAGGTGCAGGACTCACTGAAGCTTTCTTT.